Each of the 8 T cell receptor beta chains below was sequenced from the same sample in a study of shared T cell receptors in the human thymus. The repertoire was sequenced with immunoSEQ multiplex PCR; TCRdb's copy has only in-frame clones and lacks some. The profile shows under 850,000 clones, 85% to 90% of them singletons. These same data were also listed under a study on human thymus T cells.

The sample comprised thymocytes. These receptors were taken from a boy younger than two with a congenital heart defect.

The chain joins TRBV5-5 to TRBJ2-5; a possible D gene is TRBD2 (5 bases). With 3 bases removed from V and 5 bases from J, the gap between germline ends came to 17 bases. The CDR3 is 15 residues long. Germline lookup yields CDR1 SGHKS and CDR2 YYEKEE (reference sequence). CDR3 in amino acids: CASSSNTRGSETQYF. CDR3 DNA sequence: TGTGCCAGCAGCTCGAACACCCGGGGAAGTGAGACCCAGTACTTC.

V and J are TRBV29-1 and TRBJ1-1; a weak D match, TRBD1 (5 bases). CDR1 is SQVTM, CDR2 ANQGSEA, per germline. The ends were cut back, 5 bases at V and 11 bases at J, with 24 bases in the middle. This CDR3 region has 14 residues. CDR3 nucleotides: TGCAGCGTTATAGTAGCGGGGCGAGAAAGGTGCGCTTTCTTT. Residues: CSVIVAGRERCAFF.

This clone has only a few counts. This rearrangement joins TRBV27 to TRBJ2-1; 11 bases fit TRBD2. Per germline, CDR1 MNHEY and CDR2 SMNVEV (reference sequence). The CDR3 covers 18 residues. Trimming at V came to 2 bases and at J to 2 bases, leaving 8 bases not matched to a gene. The CDR3 DNA sequence: TGTGCCAGCAGTTTAAGCCCGACTAGCGGGATACCCTACAATGAGCAGTTCTTC. Its translation is CASSLSPTSGIPYNEQFF.

In this sample, this clone turned up once. The chain recombines TRBV30 with TRBJ2-1; D remains unclear. The length of the CDR3 is 12 residues. V was shortened by 3 bases and J by 7 bases, with 10 bases between the two germline ends. The germline CDR1 and CDR2 sequences are GTSNPN and SVGIG (reference sequence). CDR3 nucleotides: TGTGCCTGGAGAGGCGGAAAGAATGAGCAGTTCTTC. Protein sequence: CAWRGGKNEQFF.

In the case of this clone: This sample also contains other DNA sequences that code for the same CDR3. The V and J genes are TRBV7-3 and TRBJ2-3, with 12 bases lining up with TRBD2. Germline V lookup: CDR1 SGHTA, CDR2 FQGTGA. After removal of 2 bases from V and 4 bases from J, the junction contained 1 base not matched to a gene. There are 15 residues in the CDR3. CDR3 region: CASSLLAGGPDTQYF. The CDR3 DNA is TGTGCCAGCAGCTTACTAGCGGGAGGGCCAGATACGCAGTATTTT. Using reference TRBV7-3 and TRBJ2-3 for the parts outside the CDR3, the full variable domain is GAGVSQTPSNKVTEKGKYVELRCDPISGHTALYWYRQSLGQGPEFLIYFQGTGAADDSGLPNDRFFAVRPEGSVSTLKIQRTERGDSAVYLCASSLLAGGPDTQYFGPGTRLTVL.

CDR3 sequence: CASSKARAVSYNEQFF. As DNA, the CDR3 is TGTGCCAGCTCAAAAGCCAGGGCAGTCTCCTACAATGAGCAGTTCTTC. The rearrangement links TRBV18 to TRBJ2-1, with a weak D call TRBD1 (5 bases). Trimming pared 5 bases from V and 0 bases from J, leaving 14 bases between. CDR3 size: 16 residues. The V gene's germline CDR1 is KGHSH and CDR2 LQKENI.

This rearrangement joins TRBV9 to TRBJ2-3, with TRBD2 matching over 13 bases. The V and J ends lost 0 bases and 2 bases, in that order; junction bases with no gene match: 9. Germline CDR1 is SGDLS and CDR2 is YYNGEE. This CDR3 contains 19 residues. The CDR3: CASSVGRRGLAGPTDTQYF. In DNA form, the CDR3 reads TGTGCCAGCAGCGTAGGTAGAAGGGGACTAGCGGGACCCACAGATACGCAGTATTTT.

J is TRBJ1-5 and V is TRBV27; D gene ambiguous. The ends were cut back, 6 bases at V and 0 bases at J, with 15 bases in the middle. The CDR3 runs to 16 residues. Germline V gene sequence: CDR1 MNHEY, CDR2 SMNVEV (reference sequence). The CDR3 here is CASSPGRPYSNQPQHF. The CDR3 DNA reads as TGTGCCAGCAGCCCCGGGAGGCCCTATAGCAATCAGCCCCAGCATTTT.